This TCR beta chain was captured in a study of cytomegalovirus exposure and HLA in healthy donors. Findings and limits, study-wide: Apparent HLA restriction characterized most CMV-associated TCR beta chains in a later analysis. A further, later analysis showed that HLA-associated TCR beta chains (compared with equally common others) were more clonally expanded. Researchers catalogued 164 TCR beta chains as cytomegalovirus-associated.

PCR amplification relied on 60 Vbeta primers (plus 13 Jbeta primers). Data came from immunoSEQ multiplex PCR; TCRdb stores just in-frame clones and leaves some out. The table lists 95,000 to 110,000 clones. The CDR3 length is 14 residues. CDR1 SQVTM and CDR2 ANQGSEA come from the germline V gene. Unmatched junction bases numbered 12, after V lost 6 bases and J lost 7 bases. A remark on this clone: The antigen remains unidentified.

The TCR was taken from a man between 40 and 49 years old in good health and CMV-seronegative. Sequencing was done on a sample of PBMCs. The rearrangement links TRBV29-1 to TRBJ1-1, with 9 bases that match TRBD1. CDR3 coding DNA: TGCAGCGTAGCTACCACAGGGGGCAAGGATGAAGCTTTCTTT. It codes for CSVATTGGKDEAFF.